Below, one TCR beta chain is given with its context. The antigen remains undetermined. These data are taken from a study of human T cells and chemical hapten exposure. General observations from the study: Versus controls, significantly more large CDR3 similarity clusters arose from expanded TCRs.

Trimming removed 0 bases from V and 2 bases from J, with 7 bases in between. Germline loops: CDR1 SGHRS, CDR2 YFSETQ. The length of the CDR3 is 14 residues. Original data processing: Sample-level TCR yields exhibited a median of approximately 88,000, with a range of 23,224 to 690,600. Using its own MiXCR run on the RACE reads, TCRdb lists one record per CDR3 protein. For this entry, the V and J calls and clone size follow TCRdb and not the study's own pipeline. This table has some 84,000 distinct CDR3 sequences, 8.5% to 9% appearing once. Time point denoted: pre-sensitization, week 0. Treatment denoted: therapeutic diphenylcyclopropenone sensitization with weekly scalp DPC.

The source was whole blood, collected in connection with sensitization to the hapten diphenylcyclopropenone (DPC). The genes are TRBV5-1 and TRBJ2-3; D is unresolved. The receptor was derived from a man in his forties with alopecia areata. Some clones in this sample may be carry-over from other donors' samples. The CDR3, as DNA: TGCGCCAGCAGCTTGGTCGGACCCACAGATACGCAGTATTTT. This translates into CASSLVGPTDTQYF.